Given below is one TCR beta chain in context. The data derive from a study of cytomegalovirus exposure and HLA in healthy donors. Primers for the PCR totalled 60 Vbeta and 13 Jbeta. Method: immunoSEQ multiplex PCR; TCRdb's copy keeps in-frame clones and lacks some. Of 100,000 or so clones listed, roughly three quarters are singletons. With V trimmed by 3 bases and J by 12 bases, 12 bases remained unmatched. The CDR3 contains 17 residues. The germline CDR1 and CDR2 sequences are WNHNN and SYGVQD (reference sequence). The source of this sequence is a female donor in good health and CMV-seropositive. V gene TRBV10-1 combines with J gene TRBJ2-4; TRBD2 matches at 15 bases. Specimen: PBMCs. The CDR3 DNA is TGCGCCAGCAGTGATTCCGGGACTAGCGGGAGGAGGGACAGTCAGTACTTC. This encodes CASSDSGTSGRRDSQYF.